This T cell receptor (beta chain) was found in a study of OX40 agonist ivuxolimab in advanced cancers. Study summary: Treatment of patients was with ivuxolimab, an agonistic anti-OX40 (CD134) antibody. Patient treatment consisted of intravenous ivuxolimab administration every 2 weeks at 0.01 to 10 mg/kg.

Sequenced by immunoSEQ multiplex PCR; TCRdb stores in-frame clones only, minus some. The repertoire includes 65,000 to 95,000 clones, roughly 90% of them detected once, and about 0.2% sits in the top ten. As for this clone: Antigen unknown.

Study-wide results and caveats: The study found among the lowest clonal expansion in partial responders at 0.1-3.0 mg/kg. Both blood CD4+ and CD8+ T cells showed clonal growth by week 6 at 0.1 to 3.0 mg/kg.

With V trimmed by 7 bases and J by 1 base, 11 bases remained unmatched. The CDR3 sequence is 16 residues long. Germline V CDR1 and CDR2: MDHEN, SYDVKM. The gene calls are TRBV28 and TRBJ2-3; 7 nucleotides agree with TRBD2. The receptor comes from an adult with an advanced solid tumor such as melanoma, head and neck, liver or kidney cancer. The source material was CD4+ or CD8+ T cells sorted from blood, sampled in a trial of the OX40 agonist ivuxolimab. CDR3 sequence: CASTTWGAGRTDTQYF. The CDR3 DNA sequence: TGTGCCAGCACCACCTGGGGAGCGGGACGCACAGATACGCAGTATTTT.